Following are 27 T cell receptor beta chains from one sample sequenced in a study of graft-versus-host responses after intestinal transplantation. Antigen specificity for these receptors is unknown. Profiling relied on immunoSEQ multiplex PCR, and the TCRdb table lists in-frame clones only, not all of them. The sample yields tens of thousands of clones, about nine tenths seen once. Source: unstimulated CD4+ T cells sorted from spleen or lymph node cells, taken before intestinal transplant. These receptors were collected from a human donor who received an intestinal transplant.

The CDR3 loop is CASSQSPGTGELFF. CDR3 nucleotide sequence: TGTGCCAGCAGCCAATCCCCAGGCACCGGGGAGCTGTTTTTT. This sequence joins TRBV16 and TRBJ2-2; D is uncertain. The V gene lost 0 bases and the J gene lost 4 bases, with 6 bases spanning the gap. Germline CDR1 reads KGHSY; CDR2 reads FQNENV. The CDR3 runs 14 residues.

The chain joins TRBV18 to TRBJ2-7, with unresolved D. The CDR3 covers 15 residues. V gave up 0 bases and J gave up 6 bases, with 15 bases separating them. The V gene's germline CDR1 is KGHSH and CDR2 LQKENI. The CDR3 nucleotides are TGTGCCAGCTCACCACCCGGGTCACAATACTTCGAGCAGTACTTC. Translated, it gives CASSPPGSQYFEQYF.

This chain joins TRBV18 and TRBJ2-6, with a weak D call TRBD1 (6 bases). Trimming took off 3 bases at V and 2 bases at J, with 11 bases between the two ends. Germline CDR1 and CDR2: KGHSH and LQKENI. This CDR3 contains 16 residues. CDR3 amino acids: CASSPVHRAGANVLTF. The CDR3, as DNA: TGTGCCAGCTCACCGGTTCACAGGGCTGGGGCCAACGTCCTGACTTTC.

The rearrangement uses TRBV27 and TRBJ1-2; 7 bases are shared with TRBD1. The CDR3 contains 13 residues. The V segment lost 6 bases and the J segment 3 bases; nucleotides outside the gene matches: 4. Per germline, CDR1 MNHEY and CDR2 SMNVEV (reference sequence). CDR3 coding DNA: TGTGCCAGCAGATCAGGGGGTCACTATGGCTACACCTTC. Its translation: CASRSGGHYGYTF.

CDR3 loop: CASSFLGHRSGANVLTF. In DNA, the CDR3 is TGTGCCAGCAGTTTCCTTGGACACCGCTCTGGGGCCAACGTCCTGACTTTC. The rearrangement uses TRBV27 and TRBJ2-6, with D maybe TRBD1 (5 bases). CDR1 and CDR2 from the germline V gene are MNHEY and SMNVEV (reference sequence). This CDR3 spans 17 amino acids. Trimming took off 3 bases at V and 0 bases at J, with 12 bases between the two ends.

V usage is TRBV6-1 and J usage is TRBJ1-5, with D tentatively TRBD1 (6 bases). CDR1 and CDR2 (germline): MNHNS, SASEGT. V was shortened by 2 bases and J by 7 bases, with 21 bases between the two germline ends. CDR3 size: 17 residues. The CDR3 loop is CASSEFVGGYDGQPQHF. The CDR3, as DNA: TGTGCCAGCAGTGAATTCGTAGGGGGATACGATGGGCAGCCCCAGCATTTT.

The chain combines TRBV4-2 with TRBJ2-2; 12 bases align to TRBD2. Trimming cost V 0 bases and J 4 bases; bases outside gene matches: 9. CDR1 is LGHNA and CDR2 is YNFKEQ in the germline V gene. This CDR3 region has 19 residues. The CDR3 DNA is TGTGCCAGCAGCCAAGATGTAGGACTAGCGGGGCGAACCACCGGGGAGCTGTTTTTT. Protein product: CASSQDVGLAGRTTGELFF.

The chain carries TRBV9 and TRBJ2-5; weak D call: TRBD2 (5 bases). The V and J ends lost 0 bases and 2 bases respectively, with 8 bases between them. The CDR3 is 14 amino acids. Germline CDR1 is SGDLS and CDR2 is YYNGEE. The CDR3 bases are TGTGCCAGCAGCGTAGGTCGGGGTCAAGAGACCCAGTACTTC. It yields the protein CASSVGRGQETQYF.

This sequence joins TRBV6-5 and TRBJ2-7; the D gene is possibly TRBD2 (5 bases). V was cut by 5 bases and J by 3 bases, with 14 bases left in between. The V gene's germline CDR1 is MNHEY and CDR2 SVGAGI. This CDR3 has 14 residues. In DNA form, the CDR3 reads TGTGCCAGCAGTCCGCGACTATTCGGCTACGAGCAGTACTTC. Its protein product is CASSPRLFGYEQYF.

The V gene is TRBV5-5, the J gene TRBJ2-4; D possibly corresponds to TRBD2 (6 bases). Trimming left V 5 bases short and J 5 bases short, with 11 bases between. Germline assignment: CDR1 SGHKS and CDR2 YYEKEE (reference sequence). This CDR3 region has 13 residues. The CDR3 DNA is TGTGCCAGCAGACCGGGACTTGAAAACATTCAGTACTTC. Translation gives CASRPGLENIQYF. Together with reference TRBV5-5 and TRBJ2-4, the CDR3 gives the full variable domain: DAGVTQSPTHLIKTRGQQVTLRCSPISGHKSVSWYQQVLGQGPQFIFQYYEKEERGRGNFPDRFSARQFPNYSSELNVNALLLGDSALYLCASRPGLENIQYFGAGTRLSVL.

V and J are TRBV10-3 and TRBJ2-7, with TRBD2 matching 9 bases. The germline CDR1 and CDR2 sequences are ENHRY and SYGVKD. There are 14 residues in the CDR3. J lost 3 bases, V lost 3 bases, and 3 bases had no gene match. CDR3 residues: CAISEKRGVYEQYF. The CDR3 DNA follows: TGTGCCATCAGTGAAAAGCGGGGGGTCTACGAGCAGTACTTC.

This chain connects TRBV6-1 to TRBJ1-2; no firm D call. The CDR3 loop spans 12 amino acids. CDR1 and CDR2 from the germline V gene are MNHNS and SASEGT. V dropped 4 bases and J dropped 2 bases, with 5 bases sitting between them. This CDR3 is CASSGLNYGYTF. The DNA for the CDR3 is TGTGCCAGCAGTGGCCTAAACTATGGCTACACCTTC.

The J gene is TRBJ1-1, the V gene TRBV2; D is perhaps TRBD1 (5 bases). Germline V CDR1 and CDR2: SNHLY, FYNNEI. This CDR3 spans 15 amino acids. Trimming stripped 6 bases from V and 1 base from J, with 15 bases between. This CDR3 reads CASRQDSAANTEAFF. The CDR3 DNA reads as TGTGCCAGCAGGCAAGACAGCGCGGCGAACACTGAAGCTTTCTTT.

The CDR3 loop reads CASSSTGGLRETQYF. In DNA form, the CDR3 reads TGCGCCAGCAGCTCAACAGGGGGCCTACGGGAGACCCAGTACTTC. V usage is TRBV5-1 and J usage is TRBJ2-5; TRBD1 matches at 9 bases. CDR1 and CDR2 (germline): SGHRS, YFSETQ. The CDR3 sequence is 15 residues long. Trimming took 3 bases from V and 5 from J; bases not matched to a gene: 8.

V usage is TRBV6-4 and J usage is TRBJ1-1; 9 nucleotides match TRBD1. The trim removed 3 bases at V and 0 bases at J, leaving 14 bases unmatched. The CDR3 is made up of 19 amino acids. The germline V gene has CDR1 MRHNA and CDR2 SNTAGT. This CDR3 is CASSEGSGTGSRMNTEAFF. The CDR3 DNA follows: TGTGCCAGCAGTGAGGGCTCCGGGACAGGGAGCCGAATGAACACTGAAGCTTTCTTT.

This clone showed up just a few times. The chain recombines TRBV4-1 with TRBJ1-6; D unclear. Per the germline V gene, CDR1 is MGHRA and CDR2 is YSYEKL. This CDR3 has 13 amino acids. Trimming removed 1 base from V and 11 bases from J, with 9 bases in between. The CDR3 bases are TGCGCCAGCAGCCAAGTGATAGTGCCACCCCTCCACTTT. This translates into CASSQVIVPPLHF.

This clone was seen just once. The rearrangement uses TRBV2 and TRBJ1-2; D remains ambiguous. In germline, CDR1 is SNHLY, CDR2 FYNNEI. The CDR3 is made up of 13 amino acids. With 3 bases removed from V and 2 bases from J, the gap between germline ends came to 7 bases. CDR3 loop: CASSEGLNYGYTF. The CDR3 nucleotides are TGTGCCAGCAGTGAGGGCCTCAACTATGGCTACACCTTC. Supplemented by reference TRBV2 and TRBJ1-2, the full variable domain reads EPEVTQTPSHQVTQMGQEVILRCVPISNHLYFYWYRQILGQKVEFLVSFYNNEISEKSEIFDDQFSVERPDGSNFTLKIRSTKLEDSAMYFCASSEGLNYGYTFGSGTRLTVV.

This clone was seen only a few times. The rearrangement uses TRBV2 and TRBJ1-6, with 8 bases identical to TRBD1. The CDR3 has 14 amino acids. The V gene end was trimmed by 6 bases and the J gene end by 8 bases; junction bases not matched to a gene: 6. Per germline, CDR1 SNHLY and CDR2 FYNNEI. The CDR3 DNA follows: TGTGCCAGCAGCGGACAGGGTTCCGATTCACCCCTCCACTTT. This gives the protein CASSGQGSDSPLHF.

The chain uses TRBV11-2 and TRBJ2-6; D gene unclear. CDR1 and CDR2 from the germline V gene are SGHAT and FQNNGV. This CDR3 has 15 residues. The V gene lost 0 bases and the J gene lost 10 bases, with 13 bases spanning the gap. CDR3 in amino acids: CASSLEAYSPNVLTF. The CDR3, as DNA: TGTGCCAGCAGCTTAGAGGCGTACAGCCCTAACGTCCTGACTTTC.

A single count supports this clone. The chain couples TRBV6-5 to TRBJ2-7; 8 bases are a match to TRBD2. The V segment lost 8 bases and the J segment 1 base; nucleotides outside the gene matches: 7. The CDR3 covers 14 residues. CDR1 MNHEY and CDR2 SVGAGI come from the germline V gene. CDR3 sequence reads: CASETSVVSYEQYF. The CDR3 coding sequence is TGTGCCAGCGAGACTAGCGTCGTATCCTACGAGCAGTACTTC.

The chain couples TRBV5-4 to TRBJ2-3, with TRBD1 as a possible D gene (6 bases). Trimming shortened V by 6 bases and J by 4 bases, and 15 bases separated the two germline ends. The CDR3 spans 14 residues. The germline CDR1 and CDR2 sequences are SGHNT and YYREEE (reference sequence). CDR3 nucleotide sequence: TGTGCCAGCACCGTTGCAGGGGTCCCAGATACGCAGTATTTT. It codes for CASTVAGVPDTQYF.

This chain connects TRBV6-5 to TRBJ2-7, with TRBD1 identical over 11 bases. Germline loops: CDR1 MNHEY, CDR2 SVGAGI. The V gene end was trimmed by 2 bases and the J gene end by 4 bases; junction bases not matched to a gene: 4. CDR3 length equals 15 residues. The DNA of the CDR3 is TGTGCCAGCAGTTACACCGGGACAGGGGGATACGAGCAGTACTTC. Protein sequence: CASSYTGTGGYEQYF.

This clone has a single count. The V gene is TRBV6-1, the J gene TRBJ1-3, with D tentatively TRBD1 (5 bases). Germline V CDR1 and CDR2: MNHNS, SASEGT. V gave up 1 base and J gave up 2 bases, with 12 bases separating them. The CDR3 has 16 residues. CDR3 amino acids: CASSEVTAGTGNTIYF. In DNA, the CDR3 is TGTGCCAGCAGTGAAGTTACGGCAGGGACTGGAAACACCATATATTTT.

The CDR3 sequence: CASSLSWTSATTDTQYF. CDR3 coding DNA: TGCGCCAGCAGCTTGAGCTGGACTAGCGCTACCACAGATACGCAGTATTTT. The rearrangement links TRBV5-1 to TRBJ2-3, with 9 bases matching TRBD2. Germline values: CDR1 SGHRS, CDR2 YFSETQ. The CDR3 length is 17 residues. The V gene end was trimmed by 1 base and the J gene end by 2 bases; junction bases not matched to a gene: 8.

CDR3 bases: TGTGCCAGTAGTATGGGGCAGTACTATGGCTACACCTTC. Amino acid sequence: CASSMGQYYGYTF. This rearrangement joins TRBV19 to TRBJ1-2, with D perhaps matching TRBD1 (5 bases). Trimming took 3 bases from V and 3 from J, leaving 8 bases between them. The germline gives CDR1 LNHDA, CDR2 SQIVND (reference sequence). The CDR3 totals 13 residues. The complete variable domain, with remaining parts taken from reference TRBV19 and TRBJ1-2, reads DGGITQSPKYLFRKEGQNVTLSCEQNLNHDAMYWYRQDPGQGLRLIYYSQIVNDFQKGDIAEGYSVSREKKESFPLTVTSAQKNPTAFYLCASSMGQYYGYTFGSGTRLTVV.

The chain recombines TRBV10-2 with TRBJ1-3, with D possibly matching TRBD1 (5 bases). The V and J ends lost 8 bases and 0 bases respectively, with 14 bases between them. The CDR3 consists of 15 residues. CDR1 is WSHSY, CDR2 SAAADI, per germline. The CDR3 loop is CASGRQSHSGNTIYF. In DNA, the CDR3 is TGCGCCAGCGGACGACAGTCGCACTCTGGAAACACCATATATTTT.

The chain employs TRBV11-2 and TRBJ2-3; 12 nucleotides line up with TRBD2. Germline values: CDR1 SGHAT, CDR2 FQNNGV. V was pared by 5 bases and J by 2 bases, with 5 bases of the junction left unmatched. The CDR3 totals 16 residues. The CDR3 sequence: CASSRRLAGATDTQYF. For the CDR3, the DNA is TGTGCCAGCAGCAGGCGACTAGCGGGGGCCACAGATACGCAGTATTTT.